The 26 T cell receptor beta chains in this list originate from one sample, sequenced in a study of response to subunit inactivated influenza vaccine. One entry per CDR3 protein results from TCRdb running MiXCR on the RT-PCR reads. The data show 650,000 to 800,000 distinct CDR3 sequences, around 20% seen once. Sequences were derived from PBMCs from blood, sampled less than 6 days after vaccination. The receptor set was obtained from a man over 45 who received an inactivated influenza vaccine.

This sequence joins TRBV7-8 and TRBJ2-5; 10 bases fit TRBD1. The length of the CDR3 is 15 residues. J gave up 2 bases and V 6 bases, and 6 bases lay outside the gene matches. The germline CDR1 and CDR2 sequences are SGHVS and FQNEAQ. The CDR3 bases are TGTGCCAGCAGTTCCGGGACAGGGGTTCAAGAGACCCAGTACTTC. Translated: CASSSGTGVQETQYF. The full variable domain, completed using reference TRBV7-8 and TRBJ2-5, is GAGVSQSPRYKVAKRGQDVALRCDPISGHVSLFWYQQALGQGPEFLTYFQNEAQLDKSGLPSDRFFAERPEGSVSTLKIQRTQQEDSAVYLCASSSGTGVQETQYFGPGTRLLVL.

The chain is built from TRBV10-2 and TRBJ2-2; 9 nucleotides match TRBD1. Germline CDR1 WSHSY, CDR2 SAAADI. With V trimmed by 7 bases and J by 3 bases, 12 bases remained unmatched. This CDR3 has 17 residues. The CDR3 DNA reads TGCGCCAGCAAAGTCCCGGGACAGGGATTGGACACCGGGGAGCTGTTTTTT. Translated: CASKVPGQGLDTGELFF.

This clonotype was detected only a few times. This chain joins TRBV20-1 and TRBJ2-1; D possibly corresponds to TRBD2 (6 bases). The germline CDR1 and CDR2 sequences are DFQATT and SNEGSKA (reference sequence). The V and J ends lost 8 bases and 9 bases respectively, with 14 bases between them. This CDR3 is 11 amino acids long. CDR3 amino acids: CSSGWGFEQFF. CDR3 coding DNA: TGCAGTAGCGGGTGGGGTTTTGAGCAGTTCTTC.

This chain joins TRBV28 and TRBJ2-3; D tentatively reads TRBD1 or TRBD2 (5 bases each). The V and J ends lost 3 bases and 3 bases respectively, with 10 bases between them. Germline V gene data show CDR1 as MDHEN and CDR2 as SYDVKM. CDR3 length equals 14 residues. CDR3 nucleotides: TGTGCCAGCAGTTTTGGGACGGAAACAGATACGCAGTATTTT. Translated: CASSFGTETDTQYF.

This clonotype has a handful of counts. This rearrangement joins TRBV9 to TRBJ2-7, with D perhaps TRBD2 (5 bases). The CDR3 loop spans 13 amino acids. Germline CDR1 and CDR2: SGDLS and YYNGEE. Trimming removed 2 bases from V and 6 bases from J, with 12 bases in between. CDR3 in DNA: TGTGCCAGCAGCGTTGAGGGTTCTAGCGAGCAGTACTTC. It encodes CASSVEGSSEQYF.

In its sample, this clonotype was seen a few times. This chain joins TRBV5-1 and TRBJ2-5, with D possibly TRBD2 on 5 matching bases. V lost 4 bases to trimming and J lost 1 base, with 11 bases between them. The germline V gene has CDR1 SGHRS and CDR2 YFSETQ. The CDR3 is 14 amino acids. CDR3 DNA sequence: TGCGCCAGCAGCCCGCGGGCACCCCAAGAGACCCAGTACTTC. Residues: CASSPRAPQETQYF.

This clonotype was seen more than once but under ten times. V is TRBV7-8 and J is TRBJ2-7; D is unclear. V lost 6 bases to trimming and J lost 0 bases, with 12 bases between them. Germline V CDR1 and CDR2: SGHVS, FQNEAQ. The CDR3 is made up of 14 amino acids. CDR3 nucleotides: TGTGCCAGCAGAGAGACGTATCCCTCCTACGAGCAGTACTTC. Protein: CASRETYPSYEQYF.

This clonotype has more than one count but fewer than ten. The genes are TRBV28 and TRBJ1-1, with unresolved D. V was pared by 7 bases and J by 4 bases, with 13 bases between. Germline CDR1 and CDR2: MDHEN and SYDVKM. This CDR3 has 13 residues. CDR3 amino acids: CASTAHLGTEAFF. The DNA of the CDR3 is TGTGCCAGCACCGCCCACCTTGGCACTGAAGCTTTCTTT.

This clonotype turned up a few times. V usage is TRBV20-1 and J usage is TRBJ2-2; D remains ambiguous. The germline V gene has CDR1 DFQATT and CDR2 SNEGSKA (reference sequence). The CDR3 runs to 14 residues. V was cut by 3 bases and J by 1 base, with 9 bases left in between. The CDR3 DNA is TGCAGTGCTAGTAAAAGCCTGAACACCGGGGAGCTGTTTTTT. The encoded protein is CSASKSLNTGELFF.

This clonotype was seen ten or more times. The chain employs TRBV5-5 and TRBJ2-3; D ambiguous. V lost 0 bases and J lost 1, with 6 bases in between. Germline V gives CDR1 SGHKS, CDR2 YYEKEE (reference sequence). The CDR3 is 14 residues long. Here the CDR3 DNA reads TGTGCCAGCAGCTTGGGACTCCGCACAGATACGCAGTATTTT. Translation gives CASSLGLRTDTQYF.

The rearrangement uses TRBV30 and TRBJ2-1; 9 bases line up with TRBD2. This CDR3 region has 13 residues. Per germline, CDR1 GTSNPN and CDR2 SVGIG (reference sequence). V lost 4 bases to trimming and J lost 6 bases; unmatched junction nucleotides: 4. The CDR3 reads CAWTAGGLNEQFF. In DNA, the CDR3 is TGTGCCTGGACGGCGGGGGGGCTCAATGAGCAGTTCTTC.

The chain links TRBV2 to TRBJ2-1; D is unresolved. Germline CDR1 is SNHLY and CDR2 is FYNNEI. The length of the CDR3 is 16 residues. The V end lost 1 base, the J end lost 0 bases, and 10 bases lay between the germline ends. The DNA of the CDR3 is TGTGCCAGCAGTGAAGGACATCAGAGCTCCTACAATGAGCAGTTCTTC. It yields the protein CASSEGHQSSYNEQFF.

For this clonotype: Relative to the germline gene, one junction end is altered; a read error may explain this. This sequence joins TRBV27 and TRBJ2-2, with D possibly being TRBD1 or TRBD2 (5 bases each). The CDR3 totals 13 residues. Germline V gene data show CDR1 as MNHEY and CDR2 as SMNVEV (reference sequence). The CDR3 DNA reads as TGTGCCAGCAGTTTAGGACAATCCGGGGAGCTGTATTTT. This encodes CASSLGQSGELYF.

CDR3 loop: CSASAHGDWGYTF. DNA for the CDR3: TGCAGTGCTAGTGCCCATGGGGATTGGGGCTACACCTTC. The V and J genes are TRBV20-1 and TRBJ1-2; D uncertain. The CDR3 totals 13 residues. V lost 3 bases and J 8 bases, leaving 16 bases between the germline ends. Germline V gene data show CDR1 as DFQATT and CDR2 as SNEGSKA (reference sequence).

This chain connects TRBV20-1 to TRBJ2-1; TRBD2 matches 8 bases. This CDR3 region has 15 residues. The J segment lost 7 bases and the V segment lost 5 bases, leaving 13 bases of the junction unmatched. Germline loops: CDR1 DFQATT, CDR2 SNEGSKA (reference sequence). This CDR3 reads CSASGLAERGNEQFF. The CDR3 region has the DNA TGCAGTGCTTCAGGACTAGCAGAAAGAGGGAATGAGCAGTTCTTC.

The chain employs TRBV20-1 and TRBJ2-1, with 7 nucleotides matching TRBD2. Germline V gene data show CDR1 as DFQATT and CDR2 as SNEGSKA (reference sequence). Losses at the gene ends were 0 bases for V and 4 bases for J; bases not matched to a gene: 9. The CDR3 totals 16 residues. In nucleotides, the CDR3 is TGCAGTGCTAGAGAGGAATTGAGGCGGGGGTACAATGAGCAGTTCTTC. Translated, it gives CSAREELRRGYNEQFF.

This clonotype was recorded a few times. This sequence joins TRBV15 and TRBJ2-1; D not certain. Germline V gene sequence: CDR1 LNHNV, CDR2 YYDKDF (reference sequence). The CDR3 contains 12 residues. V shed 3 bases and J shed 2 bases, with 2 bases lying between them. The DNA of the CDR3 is TGTGCCACCAGCAGTGCCTACAATGAGCAGTTCTTC. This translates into CATSSAYNEQFF.

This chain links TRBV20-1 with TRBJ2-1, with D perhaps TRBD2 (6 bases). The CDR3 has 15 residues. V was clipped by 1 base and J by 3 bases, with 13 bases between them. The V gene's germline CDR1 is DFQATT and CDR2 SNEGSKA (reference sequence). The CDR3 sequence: CSARGLGGDYNEQFF. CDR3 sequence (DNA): TGCAGTGCTAGAGGCTTAGGAGGGGACTACAATGAGCAGTTCTTC.

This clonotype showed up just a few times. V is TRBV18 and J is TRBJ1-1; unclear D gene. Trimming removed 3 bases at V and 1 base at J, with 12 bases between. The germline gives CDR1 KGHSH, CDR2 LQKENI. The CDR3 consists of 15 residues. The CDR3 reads CASSPISSANTEAFF. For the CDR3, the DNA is TGTGCCAGCTCACCTATCTCGTCAGCGAACACTGAAGCTTTCTTT.

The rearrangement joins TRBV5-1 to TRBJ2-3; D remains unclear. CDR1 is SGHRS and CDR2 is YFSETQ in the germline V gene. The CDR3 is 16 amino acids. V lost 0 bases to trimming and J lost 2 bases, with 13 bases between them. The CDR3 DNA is TGCGCCAGCAGCTTGGCCTCGACGGTGATCACAGATACGCAGTATTTT. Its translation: CASSLASTVITDTQYF.

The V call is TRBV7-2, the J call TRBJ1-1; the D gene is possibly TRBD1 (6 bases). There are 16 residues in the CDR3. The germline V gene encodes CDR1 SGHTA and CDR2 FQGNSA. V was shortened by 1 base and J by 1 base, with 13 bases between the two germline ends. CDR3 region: CASSLGGLAGNTEAFF. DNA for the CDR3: TGTGCCAGCAGCTTAGGGGGGCTGGCTGGGAACACTGAAGCTTTCTTT.

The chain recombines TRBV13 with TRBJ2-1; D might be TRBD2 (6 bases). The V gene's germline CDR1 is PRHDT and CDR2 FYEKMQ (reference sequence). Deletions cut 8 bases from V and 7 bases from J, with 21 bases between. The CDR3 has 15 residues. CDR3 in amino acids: CASRKGLLGGNEQFF. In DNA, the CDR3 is TGTGCCAGCCGGAAGGGACTCCTCGGTGGGAATGAGCAGTTCTTC.

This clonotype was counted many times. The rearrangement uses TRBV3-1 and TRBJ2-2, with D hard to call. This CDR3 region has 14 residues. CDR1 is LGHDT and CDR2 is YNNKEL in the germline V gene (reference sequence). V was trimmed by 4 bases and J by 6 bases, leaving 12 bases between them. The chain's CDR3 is CASSPRYTAGELFF. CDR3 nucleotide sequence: TGTGCCAGCAGCCCCCGGTACACCGCCGGGGAGCTGTTTTTT.

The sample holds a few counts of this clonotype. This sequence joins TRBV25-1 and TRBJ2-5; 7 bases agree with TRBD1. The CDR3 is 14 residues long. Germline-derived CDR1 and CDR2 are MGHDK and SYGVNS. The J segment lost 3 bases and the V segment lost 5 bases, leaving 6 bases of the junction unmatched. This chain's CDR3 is CASSTPTGKETQYF. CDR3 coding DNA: TGTGCCAGCAGTACCCCGACAGGGAAAGAGACCCAGTACTTC. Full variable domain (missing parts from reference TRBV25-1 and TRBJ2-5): EADIYQTPRYLVIGTGKKITLECSQTMGHDKMYWYQQDPGMELHLIHYSYGVNSTEKGDLSSESTVSRIRTEHFPLTLESARPSHTSQYLCASSTPTGKETQYFGPGTRLLVL.

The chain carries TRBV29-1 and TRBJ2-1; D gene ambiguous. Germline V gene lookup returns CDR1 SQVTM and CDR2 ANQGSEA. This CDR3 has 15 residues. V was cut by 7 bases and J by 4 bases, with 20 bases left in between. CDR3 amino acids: CSATDQRALYNEQFF. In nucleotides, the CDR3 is TGCAGCGCGACTGACCAGCGTGCCTTATACAATGAGCAGTTCTTC.

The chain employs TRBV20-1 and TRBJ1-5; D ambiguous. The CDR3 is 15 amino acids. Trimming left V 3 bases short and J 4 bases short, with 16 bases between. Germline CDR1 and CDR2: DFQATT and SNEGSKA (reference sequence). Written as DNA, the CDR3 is TGCAGTGCTAGGGACGCGGACTTGGGGAATCAGCCCCAGCATTTT. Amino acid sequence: CSARDADLGNQPQHF.